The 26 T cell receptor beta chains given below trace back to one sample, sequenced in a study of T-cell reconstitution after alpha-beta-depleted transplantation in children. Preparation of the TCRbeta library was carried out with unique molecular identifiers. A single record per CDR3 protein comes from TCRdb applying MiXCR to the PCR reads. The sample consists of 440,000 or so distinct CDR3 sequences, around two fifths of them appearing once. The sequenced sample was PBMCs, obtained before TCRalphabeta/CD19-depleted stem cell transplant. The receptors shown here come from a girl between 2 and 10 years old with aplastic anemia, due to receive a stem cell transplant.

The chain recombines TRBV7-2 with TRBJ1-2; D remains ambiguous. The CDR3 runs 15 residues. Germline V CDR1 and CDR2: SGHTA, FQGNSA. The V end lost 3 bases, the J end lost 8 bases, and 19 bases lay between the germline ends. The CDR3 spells CASSFTVPVLRGYTF. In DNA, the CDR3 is TGTGCCAGCAGCTTTACGGTGCCAGTGCTACGGGGCTACACCTTC.

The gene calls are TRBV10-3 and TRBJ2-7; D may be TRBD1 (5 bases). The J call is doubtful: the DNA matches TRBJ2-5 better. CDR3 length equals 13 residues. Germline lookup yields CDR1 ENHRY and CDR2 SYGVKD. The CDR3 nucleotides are TGTGCCATCAGTGGGGGCAGACAAGAGACCCAGTACTTC. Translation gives CAISGGRQETQYF.

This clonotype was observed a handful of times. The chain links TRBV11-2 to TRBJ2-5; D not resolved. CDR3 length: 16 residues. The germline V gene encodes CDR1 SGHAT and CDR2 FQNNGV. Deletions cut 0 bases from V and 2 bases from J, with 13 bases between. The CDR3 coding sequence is TGTGCCAGCAGCTTAGATCGGGCGACATCTCAAGAGACCCAGTACTTC. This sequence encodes CASSLDRATSQETQYF. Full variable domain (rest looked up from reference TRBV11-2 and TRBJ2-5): EAGVAQSPRYKIIEKRQSVAFWCNPISGHATLYWYQQILGQGPKLLIQFQNNGVVDDSQLPKDRFSAERLKGVDSTLKIQPAKLEDSAVYLCASSLDRATSQETQYFGPGTRLLVL.

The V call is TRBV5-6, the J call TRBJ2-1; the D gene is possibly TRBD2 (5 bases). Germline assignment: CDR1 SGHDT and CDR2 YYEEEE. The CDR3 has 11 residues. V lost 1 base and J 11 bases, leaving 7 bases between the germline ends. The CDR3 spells CASSLSGQQFF. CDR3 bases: TGTGCCAGCAGCTTGAGCGGACAGCAGTTCTTC.

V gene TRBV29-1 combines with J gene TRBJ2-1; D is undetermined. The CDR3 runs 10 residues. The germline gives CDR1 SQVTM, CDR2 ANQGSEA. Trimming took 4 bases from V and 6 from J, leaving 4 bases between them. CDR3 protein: CSVALNEQFF. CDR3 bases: TGCAGCGTTGCCCTCAATGAGCAGTTCTTC.

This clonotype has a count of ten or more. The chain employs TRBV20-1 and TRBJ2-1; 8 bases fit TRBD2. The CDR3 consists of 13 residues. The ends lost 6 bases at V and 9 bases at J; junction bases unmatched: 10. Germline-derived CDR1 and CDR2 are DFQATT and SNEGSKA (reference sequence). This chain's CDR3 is CSAPRAGGVEQFF. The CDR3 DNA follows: TGCAGTGCACCAAGGGCGGGAGGAGTTGAGCAGTTCTTC.

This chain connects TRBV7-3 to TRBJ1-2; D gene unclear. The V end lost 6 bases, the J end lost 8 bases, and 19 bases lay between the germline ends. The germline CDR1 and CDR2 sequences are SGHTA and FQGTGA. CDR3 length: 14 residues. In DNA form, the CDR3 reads TGTGCCAGCAGTTCCGGACCCTCTTCTAGCGGCTACACCTTC. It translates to CASSSGPSSSGYTF.

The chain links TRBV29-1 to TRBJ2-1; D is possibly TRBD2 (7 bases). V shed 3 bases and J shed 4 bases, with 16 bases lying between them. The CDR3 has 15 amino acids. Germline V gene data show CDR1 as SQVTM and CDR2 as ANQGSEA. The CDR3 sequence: CSVEGAGGAYNEQFF. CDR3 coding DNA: TGCAGCGTTGAGGGAGCTGGGGGGGCGTACAATGAGCAGTTCTTC.

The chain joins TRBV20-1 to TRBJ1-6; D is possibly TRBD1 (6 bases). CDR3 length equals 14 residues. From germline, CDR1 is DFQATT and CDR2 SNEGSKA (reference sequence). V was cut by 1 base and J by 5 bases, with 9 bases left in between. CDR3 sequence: CSARGTVDNSPLHF. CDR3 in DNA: TGCAGTGCTAGAGGGACAGTTGATAATTCACCCCTCCACTTT.

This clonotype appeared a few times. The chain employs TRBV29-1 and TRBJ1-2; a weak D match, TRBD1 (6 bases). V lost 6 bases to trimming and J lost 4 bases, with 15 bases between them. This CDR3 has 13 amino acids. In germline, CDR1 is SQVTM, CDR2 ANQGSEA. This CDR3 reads CSVASGGAYGYTF. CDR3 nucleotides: TGCAGCGTCGCATCGGGGGGGGCCTATGGCTACACCTTC.

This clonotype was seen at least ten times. CDR3 bases: TGTGCCAGCAGCTTTAGCGAAACCCAGAGGAATGAGCAGTTCTTC. Its protein product is CASSFSETQRNEQFF. J is TRBJ2-1 and V is TRBV7-9; TRBD2 might be the D (5 bases). The CDR3 has 15 residues. Germline CDR1 reads SEHNR; CDR2 reads FQNEAQ (reference sequence). Trimming shortened V by 3 bases and J by 7 bases, and 16 bases separated the two germline ends.

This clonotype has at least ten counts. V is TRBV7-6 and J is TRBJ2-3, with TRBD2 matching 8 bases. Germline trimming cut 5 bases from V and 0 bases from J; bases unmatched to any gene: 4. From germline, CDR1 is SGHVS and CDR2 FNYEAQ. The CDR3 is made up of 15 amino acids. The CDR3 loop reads CASSPPSGSTDTQYF. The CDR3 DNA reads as TGTGCCAGCAGCCCTCCTAGCGGGAGCACAGATACGCAGTATTTT.

The CDR3 is CASSLSKGSYEQYF. CDR3 nucleotide sequence: TGTGCCAGCAGTTTATCGAAGGGCTCCTACGAGCAGTACTTC. The chain links TRBV27 to TRBJ2-7; D unresolved. Germline V gene sequence: CDR1 MNHEY, CDR2 SMNVEV (reference sequence). This CDR3 region has 14 residues. The ends were cut back, 0 bases at V and 0 bases at J, with 6 bases in the middle.

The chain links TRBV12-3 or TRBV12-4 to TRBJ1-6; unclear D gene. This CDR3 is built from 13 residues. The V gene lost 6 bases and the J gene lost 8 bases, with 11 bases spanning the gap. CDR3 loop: CASSPTADSPLHF. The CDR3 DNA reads TGTGCCAGCAGCCCTACGGCGGATTCACCCCTCCACTTT.

The CDR3 sequence is CASSLGGTISGELFF. The CDR3, as DNA: TGTGCCAGCAGCTTAGGGGGGACAATATCGGGGGAGCTGTTTTTT. This sequence joins TRBV7-2 and TRBJ2-2; maybe TRBD1 (6 bases). V lost 1 base and J lost 8, with 14 bases in between. The CDR3 contains 15 residues. Germline CDR1 is SGHTA and CDR2 is FQGNSA.

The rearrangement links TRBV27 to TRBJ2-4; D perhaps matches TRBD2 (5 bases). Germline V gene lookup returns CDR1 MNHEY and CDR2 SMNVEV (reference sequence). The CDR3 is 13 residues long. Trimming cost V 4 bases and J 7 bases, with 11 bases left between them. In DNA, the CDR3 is TGTGCCAGCAGTTACGGGGTGGGGAACATTCAGTACTTC. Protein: CASSYGVGNIQYF.

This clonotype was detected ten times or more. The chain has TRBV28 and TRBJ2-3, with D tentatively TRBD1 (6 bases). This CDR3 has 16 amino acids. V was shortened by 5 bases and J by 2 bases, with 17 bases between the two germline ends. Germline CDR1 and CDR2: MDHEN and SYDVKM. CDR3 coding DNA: TGTGCCAGCAGTCCCCAAACAGGGTGGGACACAGATACGCAGTATTTT. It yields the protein CASSPQTGWDTDTQYF.

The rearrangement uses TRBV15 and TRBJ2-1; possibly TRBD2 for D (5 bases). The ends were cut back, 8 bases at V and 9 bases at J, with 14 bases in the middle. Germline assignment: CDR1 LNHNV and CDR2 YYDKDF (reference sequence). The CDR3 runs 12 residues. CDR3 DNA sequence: TGTGCCACCGCGGCTCCGGCGGGTGAGCAGTTCTTC. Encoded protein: CATAAPAGEQFF.

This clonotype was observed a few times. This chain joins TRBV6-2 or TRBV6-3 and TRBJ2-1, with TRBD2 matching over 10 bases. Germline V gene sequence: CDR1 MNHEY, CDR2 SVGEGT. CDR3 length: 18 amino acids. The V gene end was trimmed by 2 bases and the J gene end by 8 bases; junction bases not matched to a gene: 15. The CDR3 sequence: CASSYPNPLAGAIDEQFF. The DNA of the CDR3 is TGTGCCAGCAGTTACCCGAATCCGCTAGCGGGAGCGATAGATGAGCAGTTCTTC.

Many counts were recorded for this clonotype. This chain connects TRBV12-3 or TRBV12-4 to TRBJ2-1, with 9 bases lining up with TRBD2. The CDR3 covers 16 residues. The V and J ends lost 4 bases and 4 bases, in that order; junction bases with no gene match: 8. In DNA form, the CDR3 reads TGTGCCAGCAGTTCGCTTAGCGGGAGAGGGTACAATGAGCAGTTCTTC. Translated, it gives CASSSLSGRGYNEQFF.

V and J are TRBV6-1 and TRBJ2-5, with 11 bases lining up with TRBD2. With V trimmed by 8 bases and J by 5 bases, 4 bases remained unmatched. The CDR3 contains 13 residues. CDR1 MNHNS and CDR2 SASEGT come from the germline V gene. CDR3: CASLVAGGETQYF. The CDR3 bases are TGTGCCAGCTTGGTAGCGGGAGGGGAGACCCAGTACTTC.

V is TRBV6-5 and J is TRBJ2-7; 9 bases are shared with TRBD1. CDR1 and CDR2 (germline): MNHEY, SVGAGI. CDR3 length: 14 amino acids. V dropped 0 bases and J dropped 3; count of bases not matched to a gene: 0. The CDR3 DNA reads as TGTGCCAGCAGTTACTCGACAGGGGGCTACGAGCAGTACTTC. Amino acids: CASSYSTGGYEQYF.

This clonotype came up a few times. CDR3 in amino acids: CASSFDFRERGNNEQFF. For the CDR3, the DNA is TGTGCCAGCAGCTTCGATTTTCGGGAGAGAGGAAACAATGAGCAGTTCTTC. The genes are TRBV5-6 and TRBJ2-1; the D gene is possibly TRBD2 (6 bases). V was clipped by 2 bases and J by 5 bases, with 20 bases between them. Germline V gives CDR1 SGHDT, CDR2 YYEEEE. The CDR3 is 17 residues long.

The CDR3 reads CSASPPGLERGQYF. The CDR3 DNA reads TGCAGTGCTAGCCCTCCGGGACTAGAGAGAGGCCAGTACTTC. The chain joins TRBV20-1 to TRBJ2-5; 8 bases match TRBD2. The germline gives CDR1 DFQATT, CDR2 SNEGSKA (reference sequence). This CDR3 spans 14 amino acids. V lost 3 bases to trimming and J lost 10 bases; unmatched junction nucleotides: 13.

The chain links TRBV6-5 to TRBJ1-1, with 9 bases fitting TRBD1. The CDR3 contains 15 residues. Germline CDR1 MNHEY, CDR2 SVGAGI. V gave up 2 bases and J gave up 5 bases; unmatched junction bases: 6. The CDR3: CASSYTDRGRTEAFF. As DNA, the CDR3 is TGTGCCAGCAGTTACACGGACAGGGGAAGAACTGAAGCTTTCTTT.

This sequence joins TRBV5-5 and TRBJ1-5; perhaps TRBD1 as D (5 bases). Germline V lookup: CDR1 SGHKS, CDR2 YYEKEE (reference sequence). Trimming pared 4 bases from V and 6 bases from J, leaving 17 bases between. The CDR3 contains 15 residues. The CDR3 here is CASSRGEGRVQPQHF. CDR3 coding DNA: TGTGCCAGCAGCCGAGGAGAGGGGCGCGTTCAGCCCCAGCATTTT. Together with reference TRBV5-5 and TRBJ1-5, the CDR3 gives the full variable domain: DAGVTQSPTHLIKTRGQQVTLRCSPISGHKSVSWYQQVLGQGPQFIFQYYEKEERGRGNFPDRFSARQFPNYSSELNVNALLLGDSALYLCASSRGEGRVQPQHFGDGTRLSIL.